This is a list of T cell receptor beta chains from one sample in a study of T cells in Graves' hyperthyroidism and ophthalmopathy. Each CDR3 protein gets one entry after TCRdb re-called the multiplex PCR reads with MiXCR. The table includes roughly 630,000 distinct CDR3 sequences, approximately 14% detected once. Specimen: blood. The receptor source for this set is a woman in her twenties or thirties with Graves' hyperthyroidism. Both conserved end residues are part of each CDR3. A D gene is named only where the DNA matches it firmly. For some rows the clone size is stated as once, few or many, or as a class when expanded; others skip it.

d_call	v_call	j_call	clone_size	cdr3_nt	cdr3_aa
-	TRBV6-1	TRBJ2-7	many	TGTGCCAGTCGGAGTAGAGGGGGTGGGTACGAGCAGTACTTC	CASRSRGGGYEQYF
TRBD2	TRBV7-2	TRBJ2-2	many	TGTGCCAGCAGCTTAGGCCTAGCGGGAAGGACCGGGGAGCTGTTTTTT	CASSLGLAGRTGELFF
-	TRBV7-3	TRBJ2-7	many	TGTGCCAGCAGCTTAATGGGGACTTCCTACGAGCAGTACTTC	CASSLMGTSYEQYF
-	TRBV20-1	TRBJ2-7	many	TGCAGTGCTAGCCATCGGGAGCCATACGAGCAGTACTTC	CSASHREPYEQYF
TRBD1	TRBV27	TRBJ1-5	few	TGTGCCAGCAGTCGACAGGGGGGGGATCAGCCCCAGCATTTT	CASSRQGGDQPQHF
-	TRBV29-1	TRBJ1-1	few	TGCAGCGTTCGCCTGGAGACTGAAGCTTTCTTT	CSVRLETEAFF
-	TRBV19	TRBJ2-5	many	TGTGCCAGTAGTATTCCGCGGCGAGGAGAGACCCAGTACTTC	CASSIPRRGETQYF
-	TRBV7-8	TRBJ2-1	few	TGTGCCAGCAGCCCCTACGGTAGCTCCTACAATGAGCAGTTCTTC	CASSPYGSSYNEQFF
-	TRBV6-5	TRBJ2-2	few	TGTGCCAGCAGTTACCGGCGATTAGGTTCGAACACCGGGGAGCTGTTTTTT	CASSYRRLGSNTGELFF
-	TRBV27	TRBJ2-5	many	TGTGCCAGCAGTGGGGGTTACGGGACCCAGTACTTC	CASSGGYGTQYF
-	TRBV7-2	TRBJ2-3	many	TGTGCCAGCAGCCCCGGTGTAGCGACAGATACGCAGTATTTT	CASSPGVATDTQYF
TRBD1	TRBV19	TRBJ1-6	-	TGTGCCAGTAACCCCCGGACAGGGGAGGATTCACCCCTCCACTTT	CASNPRTGEDSPLHF
-	TRBV10-1	TRBJ2-5	many	TGCGCCAGCAGTGAGTCGACGGCTCAAGAGACCCAGTACTTC	CASSESTAQETQYF
-	TRBV7-2	TRBJ2-1	many	TGTGCCAGCAGCTTAGTCTGGGGGAAGGGCAATGAGCAGTTCTTC	CASSLVWGKGNEQFF
-	TRBV20-1	TRBJ2-2	many	TGCAGTGCCATCCGAAGTAACAGCAACACCGGGGAGCTGTTTTTT	CSAIRSNSNTGELFF
TRBD1	TRBV7-9	TRBJ1-5	-	TGTGCCAGCAGCCCGGGACAGGGGGAACAGCCCCAGCATTTT	CASSPGQGEQPQHF
-	TRBV5-6	TRBJ2-3	many	TGTGCCAGCAGCTTACGGAGCGGTCACACAGATACGCAGTATTTT	CASSLRSGHTDTQYF
TRBD2	TRBV7-9	TRBJ2-1	many	TGTGCCAGCAGCCTCTTGTTGGAGACTAGCGGGGTCAAAGAGCAGTTCTTC	CASSLLLETSGVKEQFF
-	TRBV4-3	TRBJ2-7	-	TGCGCCAGCAGCCAAATCAGGTCAAGCTACGAGCAGTACTTC	CASSQIRSSYEQYF
-	TRBV19	TRBJ2-2	few	TGTGCCAGTAACCAACCCCGGGGAGGGGAGCTGTTTTTT	CASNQPRGGELFF